One T cell receptor (beta chain) is described in this entry. This sample is part of a study of beta chain features in type 1 diabetes. The CDR3 spans 14 residues. Germline CDR1 SGDLS, CDR2 YYNGEE. V lost 4 bases and J 0 bases, leaving 10 bases between the germline ends. The isolated RNA, all of it, was reverse transcribed, so expressed TCRB transcripts were what got sequenced. Produced via immunoSEQ multiplex PCR; TCRdb's table is partial and in-frame only. The sample has roughly 370,000 clones; about 15% are singletons. Sequenced sample: naive CD4+ T cells from blood. This sequence was found in a man in his thirties or forties in good health. The gene calls are TRBV9 and TRBJ1-1, with TRBD1 as a possible D gene (6 bases). In DNA form, the CDR3 reads TGTGCCAGCAGCTTGGGACACCTGAACACTGAAGCTTTCTTT. Residues: CASSLGHLNTEAFF. Full variable domain (outside the CDR3, taken from reference TRBV9 and TRBJ1-1): DSGVTQTPKHLITATGQRVTLRCSPRSGDLSVYWYQQSLDQGLQFLIQYYNGEERAKGNILERFSAQQFPDLHSELNLSSLELGDSALYFCASSLGHLNTEAFFGQGTRLTVV.